These 32 T cell receptor beta chains came from one sample sequenced in a study of shared clonotypes between healthy human individuals. CD45RO-negative cells were positively selected for CCR7, leaving out terminally differentiated effector memory CD45RA+ cells. Only in-frame clones appear in the TCRdb table, and some are missing; sequencing was by immunoSEQ multiplex PCR. Of 600,000 or so clones in the sample, 85% to 95% were seen once. Sequences were obtained from naive CD8+ T cells sorted from blood. Receptors originate from a woman aged 25 to 39 in good health.

The chain couples TRBV27 to TRBJ1-6; D call uncertain. The CDR3 contains 14 residues. Germline lookup yields CDR1 MNHEY and CDR2 SMNVEV (reference sequence). Trimming left V 5 bases short and J 8 bases short, with 13 bases between. In DNA, the CDR3 is TGTGCCAGCAGTCCCCTCCCGACACATTCACCCCTCCACTTT. This codes for CASSPLPTHSPLHF.

This chain connects TRBV6-4 to TRBJ1-5, with D tentatively TRBD1 (5 bases). The V gene lost 6 bases and the J gene lost 5 bases, with 17 bases spanning the gap. The CDR3 totals 15 residues. Per the germline V gene, CDR1 is MRHNA and CDR2 is SNTAGT. The CDR3 DNA is TGTGCCAGCAGGCTAGTGGGACTAGTGGATCAGCCCCAGCATTTT. This translates into CASRLVGLVDQPQHF.

This chain connects TRBV28 to TRBJ1-5; TRBD1 aligns across 8 bases. CDR1 and CDR2 (germline): MDHEN, SYDVKM. The CDR3 runs to 14 residues. J gave up 4 bases and V 7 bases, and 6 bases lay outside the gene matches. For the CDR3, the DNA is TGTGCCAGCACCCCGGACAGGGAAAATCAGCCCCAGCATTTT. It is translated as CASTPDRENQPQHF.

The sample holds one count of this clone. The chain recombines TRBV4-1 with TRBJ2-7, with 8 bases that match TRBD1. Germline assignment: CDR1 MGHRA and CDR2 YSYEKL. Unmatched junction bases numbered 5, after V lost 4 bases and J lost 3 bases. The CDR3 is 14 residues long. The CDR3 reads CASSPEGQVYEQYF. The CDR3 DNA is TGCGCCAGCAGCCCGGAGGGACAGGTCTACGAGCAGTACTTC.

This clone has a single count. The V gene is TRBV10-1, the J gene TRBJ2-5; no firm D call. Trimming stripped 3 bases from V and 5 bases from J, with 13 bases between. There are 14 residues in the CDR3. Germline CDR1 WNHNN, CDR2 SYGVQD (reference sequence). The CDR3 here is CASSEVGRQETQYF. The CDR3 coding sequence is TGCGCCAGCAGTGAAGTTGGTAGGCAGGAGACCCAGTACTTC.

V and J are TRBV27 and TRBJ1-2; 8 bases match TRBD1. V lost 8 bases, J lost 4 bases, and 3 bases stayed unmatched. The CDR3 consists of 12 residues. Germline assignment: CDR1 MNHEY and CDR2 SMNVEV (reference sequence). This CDR3 reads CASGTGLYGYTF. In nucleotides, the CDR3 is TGTGCCAGCGGGACAGGACTCTATGGCTACACCTTC.

In its sample, this clone was seen once. The chain uses TRBV28 and TRBJ1-2; 7 nucleotides line up with TRBD1. Germline V lookup: CDR1 MDHEN, CDR2 SYDVKM. With V trimmed by 7 bases and J by 4 bases, 6 bases remained unmatched. This CDR3 comprises 13 residues. CDR3 sequence: CASTQQGFYGYTF. In DNA, the CDR3 is TGTGCCAGCACCCAACAGGGGTTCTATGGCTACACCTTC.

The chain is built from TRBV28 and TRBJ2-3, with 11 bases aligning to TRBD2. V gave up 6 bases and J gave up 3 bases; unmatched junction bases: 11. Germline-derived CDR1 and CDR2 are MDHEN and SYDVKM. The length of the CDR3 is 17 residues. DNA for the CDR3: TGTGCCAGCAGCGGATTACTAGCGGGAGCGGGAACAGATACGCAGTATTTT. Amino acid sequence: CASSGLLAGAGTDTQYF.

V gene TRBV5-4 combines with J gene TRBJ2-1; a possible D gene is TRBD2 (5 bases). This CDR3 is 13 amino acids long. CDR1 SGHNT and CDR2 YYREEE come from the germline V gene (reference sequence). V was trimmed by 3 bases and J by 8 bases, leaving 12 bases between them. This CDR3 is CASSSRGSDEQFF. In DNA form, the CDR3 reads TGTGCCAGCAGCTCTCGTGGGAGCGATGAGCAGTTCTTC.

The chain joins TRBV28 to TRBJ2-2, with 8 bases matching TRBD1. V lost 8 bases and J lost 3; bases outside the gene matches: 5. Germline V gene data show CDR1 as MDHEN and CDR2 as SYDVKM. This CDR3 is 14 amino acids long. The DNA of the CDR3 is TGTGCCAGCGGCTCGACAGGGGACACCGGGGAGCTGTTTTTT. It translates to CASGSTGDTGELFF.

The chain has TRBV7-2 and TRBJ1-1; no clear D gene. The CDR3 contains 15 residues. V shed 5 bases and J shed 2 bases, with 15 bases lying between them. Germline V gene sequence: CDR1 SGHTA, CDR2 FQGNSA. The CDR3 region has the DNA TGTGCCAGCAGCCACCACCCGAGCCTAAACACTGAAGCTTTCTTT. Translating gives CASSHHPSLNTEAFF.

This chain joins TRBV7-8 and TRBJ2-2, with 10 bases identical to TRBD2. Germline trimming cut 8 bases from V and 6 bases from J; bases unmatched to any gene: 12. Looked up from germline, CDR1 is SGHVS and CDR2 is FQNEAQ. The CDR3 has 16 amino acids. This chain's CDR3 is CASGSGRAVFSGELFF. The CDR3, as DNA: TGTGCCAGCGGAAGCGGGAGGGCGGTATTTTCCGGGGAGCTGTTTTTT.

V gene TRBV5-4 combines with J gene TRBJ2-1; the D is unclear. The CDR3 covers 14 residues. Germline CDR1 reads SGHNT; CDR2 reads YYREEE (reference sequence). The germline V and J ends were trimmed by 0 bases and 8 bases, with 12 bases remaining between them. The CDR3 sequence is CASSLVPVGHEQFF. The CDR3 nucleotides are TGTGCCAGCAGCTTGGTTCCGGTCGGACATGAGCAGTTCTTC.

This clone was counted a single time. The CDR3: CASLTALPKRTDTQYF. The CDR3 nucleotides are TGTGCCAGCCTCACTGCACTTCCGAAACGCACAGATACGCAGTATTTT. The V gene is TRBV28, the J gene TRBJ2-3, with unresolved D. From germline, CDR1 is MDHEN and CDR2 SYDVKM. The CDR3 consists of 16 residues. V was trimmed by 8 bases and J by 1 base, leaving 19 bases between them. The variable domain in full, with the rest retrieved from reference TRBV28 and TRBJ2-3, is DVKVTQSSRYLVKRTGEKVFLECVQDMDHENMFWYRQDPGLGLRLIYFSYDVKMKEKGDIPEGYSVSREKKERFSLILESASTNQTSMYLCASLTALPKRTDTQYFGPGTRLTVL.

This rearrangement joins TRBV5-6 to TRBJ2-7; 7 bases map to TRBD2. CDR3 size: 14 residues. Germline-derived CDR1 and CDR2 are SGHDT and YYEEEE. J was trimmed by 3 bases and V by 0 bases; bases with no gene match: 3. The CDR3 loop is CASSLASSGYEQYF. The CDR3 nucleotides read TGTGCCAGCAGCTTGGCCTCTAGCGGCTACGAGCAGTACTTC.

This chain links TRBV23-1 with TRBJ2-7; D is perhaps TRBD1 or TRBD2 (5 bases each). TRBV23-1 is noted as an ORF with a role that remains uncertain. CDR3 length: 15 residues. Trimming pared 0 bases from V and 2 bases from J, leaving 11 bases between. The CDR3 here is CASSQSRGTPYEQYF. The CDR3 DNA follows: TGCGCCAGCAGTCAATCACGAGGGACCCCCTACGAGCAGTACTTC.

The chain recombines TRBV4-1 with TRBJ1-4; D uncertain. The germline gives CDR1 MGHRA, CDR2 YSYEKL. Trimming cost V 2 bases and J 8 bases, with 15 bases left between them. CDR3 length: 15 amino acids. The CDR3 here is CASSQFGVRGEKLFF. CDR3 DNA sequence: TGCGCCAGCAGCCAATTCGGGGTTCGGGGAGAAAAACTGTTTTTT.

J is TRBJ2-7 and V is TRBV9, with 8 bases that match TRBD1. Trimming at V came to 1 base and at J to 2 bases, leaving 2 bases not matched to a gene. This CDR3 comprises 14 residues. Germline loops: CDR1 SGDLS, CDR2 YYNGEE. The CDR3 region is CASSVSDRAYEQYF. CDR3 DNA sequence: TGTGCCAGCAGCGTATCGGACAGGGCCTACGAGCAGTACTTC.

The V and J genes are TRBV28 and TRBJ2-5; TRBD2 matches at 7 bases. The CDR3 has 18 residues. The J segment lost 2 bases and the V segment lost 7 bases, leaving 19 bases of the junction unmatched. Germline V gives CDR1 MDHEN, CDR2 SYDVKM. This CDR3 reads CASTPYRGRAQQQETQYF. In DNA, the CDR3 is TGTGCCAGCACCCCCTATAGAGGGAGGGCCCAACAACAAGAGACCCAGTACTTC. Supplemented by reference TRBV28 and TRBJ2-5, the full variable domain reads DVKVTQSSRYLVKRTGEKVFLECVQDMDHENMFWYRQDPGLGLRLIYFSYDVKMKEKGDIPEGYSVSREKKERFSLILESASTNQTSMYLCASTPYRGRAQQQETQYFGPGTRLLVL.

The chain recombines TRBV27 with TRBJ1-4; D remains unclear. This CDR3 has 16 amino acids. V was clipped by 4 bases and J by 0 bases, with 12 bases between them. In germline, CDR1 is MNHEY, CDR2 SMNVEV (reference sequence). CDR3 amino acids: CASSSYGHATNEKLFF. In DNA form, the CDR3 reads TGTGCCAGCAGTTCGTACGGTCACGCAACTAATGAAAAACTGTTTTTT. Full variable domain (remainder filled in from reference TRBV27 and TRBJ1-4): EAQVTQNPRYLITVTGKKLTVTCSQNMNHEYMSWYRQDPGLGLRQIYYSMNVEVTDKGDVPEGYKVSRKEKRNFPLILESPSPNQTSLYFCASSSYGHATNEKLFFGSGTQLSVL.

A word on this clone: Within the sample, other DNA sequences also encode this same CDR3. The chain links TRBV5-6 to TRBJ2-7; D gene uncertain. This CDR3 is 13 amino acids long. Trimming cost V 0 bases and J 2 bases, with 6 bases left between them. CDR1 and CDR2 (germline): SGHDT, YYEEEE. As DNA, the CDR3 is TGTGCCAGCAGCTTGGGCGATACCTACGAGCAGTACTTC. Residues: CASSLGDTYEQYF.

The chain carries TRBV19 and TRBJ2-3, with no clear D. In germline, CDR1 is LNHDA, CDR2 SQIVND (reference sequence). The CDR3 totals 14 residues. V was cut by 5 bases and J by 4 bases, with 13 bases left in between. In DNA, the CDR3 is TGTGCCAGTAGTTCGCTACAAGGCCCAGATACGCAGTATTTT. It yields the protein CASSSLQGPDTQYF.

The rearrangement links TRBV11-2 to TRBJ1-1; tentatively, D is TRBD1 (6 bases). The CDR3 totals 16 residues. Germline V CDR1 and CDR2: SGHAT, FQNNGV. V was clipped by 2 bases and J by 1 base, with 14 bases between them. The CDR3 spells CASSLTPGVGNTEAFF. The CDR3 nucleotides read TGTGCCAGCAGCTTAACCCCAGGGGTGGGGAACACTGAAGCTTTCTTT.

This chain links TRBV6-1 with TRBJ2-7, with D possibly being TRBD1 (6 bases). This CDR3 is built from 16 residues. Looked up from germline, CDR1 is MNHNS and CDR2 is SASEGT. Trimming pared 4 bases from V and 3 bases from J, leaving 19 bases between. CDR3 bases: TGTGCCAGCAGTGGGGAGACAGGCCCTGGGTTCTACGAGCAGTACTTC. Protein sequence: CASSGETGPGFYEQYF.

CDR3 in amino acids: CASSLGSGSYEQYF. Here the CDR3 DNA reads TGTGCCAGCAGCTTAGGTAGCGGGAGTTACGAGCAGTACTTC. The V gene is TRBV11-1, the J gene TRBJ2-7; 9 positions agree with TRBD2. CDR3 size: 14 residues. Germline loops: CDR1 SGHAT, CDR2 FQDESV (reference sequence). The J segment lost 4 bases and the V segment lost 1 base, leaving 2 bases of the junction unmatched. The full variable domain, in which reference TRBV11-1 and TRBJ2-7 provide the parts outside the CDR3, is EAEVAQSPRYKITEKSQAVAFWCDPISGHATLYWYRQILGQGPELLVQFQDESVVDDSQLPKDRFSAERLKGVDSTLKIQPAELGDSAMYLCASSLGSGSYEQYFGPGTRLTVT.

The genes are TRBV29-1 and TRBJ2-2; D remains unclear. Germline V gene sequence: CDR1 SQVTM, CDR2 ANQGSEA. The CDR3 has 14 amino acids. Trimming removed 3 bases from V and 3 bases from J, with 11 bases in between. The CDR3 coding sequence is TGCAGCGTTGACACCGGCCGGTACACCGGGGAGCTGTTTTTT. Translated: CSVDTGRYTGELFF.

The chain has TRBV30 and TRBJ2-5; no firm D call. TRBJ2-7 explains the end of the DNA better; the J call may be wrong. This CDR3 contains 14 residues. Germline V gene data show CDR1 as GTSNPN and CDR2 as SVGIG (reference sequence). CDR3 loop: CAWSVQVIPYEQYF. As DNA, the CDR3 is TGTGCCTGGAGTGTCCAGGTTATACCGTACGAGCAGTACTTC.

The chain links TRBV7-9 to TRBJ1-1; no clear D. This CDR3 region has 12 residues. Trimming pared 5 bases from V and 1 base from J, leaving 5 bases between. Looked up from germline, CDR1 is SEHNR and CDR2 is FQNEAQ (reference sequence). The CDR3 spells CASSRTNTEAFF. The CDR3 DNA reads as TGTGCCAGCAGCAGAACGAACACTGAAGCTTTCTTT.

The chain combines TRBV12-2 with TRBJ1-6. TRBV12-2 is listed as a pseudogene. CDR3 length: 16 amino acids. CDR3 loop: CASRLAEVGHNSPLHF. DNA for the CDR3: TGTGCAAGTCGCTTAGCGGAAGTAGGCCATAATTCACCCCTCCACTTT.

The chain employs TRBV5-6 and TRBJ2-1; D may be TRBD2 (6 bases). V was shortened by 0 bases and J by 5 bases, with 18 bases between the two germline ends. This CDR3 is built from 17 residues. CDR1 and CDR2 (germline): SGHDT, YYEEEE. CDR3 bases: TGTGCCAGCAGCTTGGCGTTTGCGTCGGGAGAGAACAATGAGCAGTTCTTC. As protein: CASSLAFASGENNEQFF.

This chain joins TRBV4-2 and TRBJ2-2; tentative D call: TRBD1 (6 bases). V lost 5 bases and J lost 4, with 17 bases in between. The CDR3 spans 16 residues. CDR1 is LGHNA, CDR2 YNFKEQ, per germline. CDR3 protein: CASSFQGPVGTGELFF. The CDR3 bases are TGTGCCAGCAGCTTCCAGGGGCCAGTCGGCACCGGGGAGCTGTTTTTT.

This chain uses TRBV4-1 with TRBJ2-3; D gene uncertain. The V gene lost 6 bases and the J gene lost 1 base, with 17 bases spanning the gap. The germline V gene encodes CDR1 MGHRA and CDR2 YSYEKL. The CDR3 is 16 residues long. The CDR3 region has the DNA TGCGCCAGCAGTCCCTCGGGCCATGGGGGCACAGATACGCAGTATTTT. This codes for CASSPSGHGGTDTQYF.